A selection of T cell receptor beta chains follows, all from one sample in a study of shared clonotypes between healthy human individuals. Using immunoSEQ multiplex PCR, the repertoire was profiled, and TCRdb retains in-frame clones only, with some absent. Among roughly 1.5 million clones listed, 95% to 99% were seen once. Sequencing input: naive CD4+ T cells sorted from blood. The receptors stem from a man in his thirties or forties in good health. Each CDR3 is given with its conserved first and last residue. Fields, in order: D gene, J gene, clone size, V gene, CDR3 DNA, CDR3 protein. The D gene is left open where the match is weak. Size is omitted from some rows. Given values are once, few, many or a class for expanded clones.

D: -; J: TRBJ1-2; size: -; V: TRBV6-1; DNA: TGTGCCAGCAGTCCCTGGGATGCCATCCATGGCTACATCTTC; CDR3: CASSPWDAIHGYIF
D: TRBD1; J: TRBJ1-1; size: -; V: TRBV9; DNA: TGTGCCAGCAGCGTAGGGGTGACAGGGATTTCTGAAGCTTTCTTT; CDR3: CASSVGVTGISEAFF
D: TRBD2; J: TRBJ2-7; size: -; V: TRBV7-2; DNA: TGTGCCAGCAGCCAGACTAGCGGGATGCCCTACGAGCAGTACTTC; CDR3: CASSQTSGMPYEQYF
D: TRBD1; J: TRBJ2-5; size: once; V: TRBV29-1; DNA: TGCAGCGTTGCTAAGTATGTGGGACAGCAAGAGACCCAGTACTTC; CDR3: CSVAKYVGQQETQYF
D: -; J: TRBJ2-2; size: -; V: TRBV27; DNA: TGTGCCAGCAGCAGGGGGGCCACCGGGGAGCTGTTTTTT; CDR3: CASSRGATGELFF
D: TRBD1; J: TRBJ1-5; size: -; V: TRBV7-9; DNA: TGTGCCAGCAGCCTATACCGCGACAGGGTTGTTCAGCCCCAGCATTTT; CDR3: CASSLYRDRVVQPQHF
D: -; J: TRBJ2-2; size: -; V: TRBV5-1; DNA: TGCGCCAGCAATTCTAGGGCGCACACCGGGGAGCTGTTTTTT; CDR3: CASNSRAHTGELFF
D: -; J: TRBJ1-1; size: -; V: TRBV5-6; DNA: TGTGCCAGCACCATGGGGATGAACACTGAAGCTTTCTTT; CDR3: CASTMGMNTEAFF
D: TRBD1; J: TRBJ2-7; size: -; V: TRBV28; DNA: TGTGCCAGCAGTTGGGTAGGACAGGTGTCGGTGCAGTACTTC; CDR3: CASSWVGQVSVQYF
D: -; J: TRBJ2-3; size: -; V: TRBV11-3; DNA: TGTGCCAGCAGCTCGCTCTCTGACAAGTTTGATACGCAGTATTTT; CDR3: CASSSLSDKFDTQYF
D: -; J: TRBJ2-1; size: -; V: TRBV27; DNA: TGTGCCAGCGGGCCTGGGGCAAATGAGCAGTTCTTC; CDR3: CASGPGANEQFF
D: -; J: TRBJ1-1; size: -; V: TRBV6-5; DNA: TGTGCCAGCAGTTTAGCACAGGGTTACACTGAAGCTTTCTTT; CDR3: CASSLAQGYTEAFF
D: -; J: TRBJ2-3; size: -; V: TRBV7-2; DNA: TGTGCCAGCAGCTTTGTAGATACGCAGTATTTT; CDR3: CASSFVDTQYF
D: TRBD1; J: TRBJ2-7; size: once; V: TRBV5-1; DNA: TGCGCCAGCAGCTCGGACAGGGGCTTCGGGCAGTACTTC; CDR3: CASSSDRGFGQYF
D: -; J: TRBJ2-2; size: -; V: TRBV11-3; DNA: TGTGCCAGCAGCTTACTTCCGGGACATTTGAACACCGGGGAGCTGTTTTTT; CDR3: CASSLLPGHLNTGELFF
D: -; J: TRBJ2-7; size: -; V: TRBV6-5; DNA: TGTGCCAGCAGACGAACAGGGAGCTCCTACGAGCAGTACTTC; CDR3: CASRRTGSSYEQYF
D: -; J: TRBJ2-6; size: -; V: TRBV5-6; DNA: TGTGCCAGCAGCTTGGCCTCCTCTGGGGCCAACGTCCTGACTTTC; CDR3: CASSLASSGANVLTF
D: -; J: TRBJ1-4; size: -; V: TRBV15; DNA: TGTGCCACCAGCAGGCCGGAGGCCCCTACGAGAGAAAAACTGTTTTTT; CDR3: CATSRPEAPTREKLFF
D: -; J: TRBJ2-1; size: -; V: TRBV28; DNA: TGTGCCAGCTCTGCAAGCGGCAATGAGCAGTTCTTC; CDR3: CASSASGNEQFF
D: -; J: TRBJ1-2; size: -; V: TRBV7-9; DNA: TGTGCCAGCAGCTTAACCTCCGGGCCCGGGGGCTATGGCTACACCTTC; CDR3: CASSLTSGPGGYGYTF
D: -; J: TRBJ2-7; size: -; V: TRBV5-4; DNA: TGTGCCAGCAGTCGTGGGACCCCAGCGCAGTCCTACGAGCAGTACTTC; CDR3: CASSRGTPAQSYEQYF
D: -; J: TRBJ1-2; size: -; V: TRBV14; DNA: TGTGCCAGCAGCTCCGACTTCATACGCGCCTACACCTTC; CDR3: CASSSDFIRAYTF
D: TRBD2; J: TRBJ2-1; size: -; V: TRBV7-8; DNA: TGTGCCAGCAGCTCGTCCCGGGGGGGTCCGAATGAGCAGTTCTTC; CDR3: CASSSSRGGPNEQFF
D: -; J: TRBJ2-1; size: -; V: TRBV15; DNA: TGTGCCACCAGCAGAGAAATTTTCTACAATGAGCAGTTCTTC; CDR3: CATSREIFYNEQFF
D: -; J: TRBJ1-5; size: -; V: TRBV30; DNA: TGTGCCTGGAGTGTACCAAGTCGGCCCCAGCATTTT; CDR3: CAWSVPSRPQHF
D: -; J: TRBJ2-1; size: -; V: TRBV27; DNA: TGTGCCAGCAGTCGGAGGGGCGGCAATGAGCAGTTCTTC; CDR3: CASSRRGGNEQFF
D: TRBD2; J: TRBJ2-1; size: -; V: TRBV27; DNA: TGTGCCAGCACCACCTTTCCTAGCGGGTCATGGGGTGAGCAGTTCTTC; CDR3: CASTTFPSGSWGEQFF
D: -; J: TRBJ2-3; size: -; V: TRBV5-5; DNA: TGTGCCAGCAGCTTCGGAACAGATACGCAGTATTTT; CDR3: CASSFGTDTQYF
D: TRBD1; J: TRBJ1-2; size: -; V: TRBV15; DNA: TGTGCCACCAGCAGAGATCGGACAGGGTGGGGCTACACCTTC; CDR3: CATSRDRTGWGYTF
D: -; J: TRBJ2-3; size: -; V: TRBV28; DNA: TGTGCCAGCAGTTTCGGTAGCGAGAACACAGATACGCAGTATTTT; CDR3: CASSFGSENTDTQYF
D: TRBD1; J: TRBJ1-2; size: -; V: TRBV7-2; DNA: TGTGCCAGCAGCCGAGACAGGGAAGGAGGCTACACCTTC; CDR3: CASSRDREGGYTF
D: -; J: TRBJ1-1; size: -; V: TRBV29-1; DNA: TGCAGCGTTCCCGATCTCAGTGGCACTGAAGCTTTCTTT; CDR3: CSVPDLSGTEAFF
D: TRBD2; J: TRBJ2-7; size: -; V: TRBV27; DNA: TGTGCCAGCAAGCCTAGCGGGAGCCTCTACGAGCAGTACTTC; CDR3: CASKPSGSLYEQYF
D: -; J: TRBJ2-7; size: -; V: TRBV2; DNA: TGTGCCAGCAGGGGGGACAACGGACCCGTCTACGAGCAGTACTTC; CDR3: CASRGDNGPVYEQYF
D: TRBD2; J: TRBJ2-7; size: -; V: TRBV9; DNA: TGTGCCAGCAGCGTAGCGGGAGGGGTCTCTGAGCAGTACTTC; CDR3: CASSVAGGVSEQYF
D: -; J: TRBJ2-1; size: once; V: TRBV19; DNA: TGTGCCAGTCGACAATCTAGCTGGAGCAATGAGCAGTTCTTC; CDR3: CASRQSSWSNEQFF
D: TRBD1; J: TRBJ1-5; size: once; V: TRBV27; DNA: TGTGCCAGCAGTTTAAAGACAGGGGGCCCCTATCAGCCCCAGCATTTT; CDR3: CASSLKTGGPYQPQHF
D: -; J: TRBJ1-5; size: -; V: TRBV27; DNA: TGTGCCAGCAGTACAGGAAATCAGCCCCAGCATTTT; CDR3: CASSTGNQPQHF
D: TRBD1; J: TRBJ1-5; size: few; V: TRBV6-1; DNA: TGTGCCAGCAGTGGAGGGGGCAACTACTATCAGCCCCAGCATTTT; CDR3: CASSGGGNYYQPQHF
D: TRBD1; J: TRBJ2-3; size: -; V: TRBV18; DNA: TGTGCCAGCTCACCAGACAGGGGTGGTTCAGATACGCAGTATTTT; CDR3: CASSPDRGGSDTQYF
D: -; J: TRBJ1-5; size: -; V: TRBV6-1; DNA: TGTGCCAGCAAGGCCGGGCAGGGGAATAATCAGCCCCAGCATTTT; CDR3: CASKAGQGNNQPQHF
D: -; J: TRBJ1-5; size: -; V: TRBV19; DNA: TGTGCCAGTAGTAGGACGGGGGATCAGCCCCAGCATTTT; CDR3: CASSRTGDQPQHF
D: -; J: TRBJ1-1; size: -; V: TRBV6-5; DNA: TGTGCCAGCAGTGATGGGGGCACTGAAGCTTTCTTT; CDR3: CASSDGGTEAFF